Shown below are 24 T cell receptor beta chains from a single sample sequenced in a study of radiation and T cells in renal cell carcinoma. Sequencing was performed with immunoSEQ multiplex PCR; in TCRdb, only in-frame clones are kept and a portion is missing. The top ten clones hold approximately 2% of a sample with about 130,000 clones, 70% to 90% of them seen once. Specified time point: blood 2 weeks post-SBRT. Treatment of the sample: 15 Gy SBRT to primary tumor, nephrectomy 4 weeks later. The sample in question was blood, obtained from a patient whose treatment included radiotherapy and nephrectomy. The receptors come from a woman between 55 and 75 years old with renal cell carcinoma.

This chain uses TRBV7-6 with TRBJ2-3; 9 nucleotides agree with TRBD2. Per germline, CDR1 SGHVS and CDR2 FNYEAQ. The trim removed 6 bases at V and 2 bases at J, leaving 9 bases unmatched. The CDR3 is made up of 16 amino acids. Here the CDR3 DNA reads TGTGCCAGCAGGCCCTCGGCGGGGGGGGTCACAGATACGCAGTATTTT. Translation gives CASRPSAGGVTDTQYF.

The chain has TRBV19 and TRBJ1-5; no clear D gene. With 6 bases removed from V and 4 bases from J, the gap between germline ends came to 10 bases. This CDR3 is 13 amino acids long. Germline CDR1 and CDR2: LNHDA and SQIVND (reference sequence). The CDR3 spells CASRVAPNQPQHF. The CDR3, as DNA: TGTGCCAGTAGGGTGGCCCCGAATCAGCCCCAGCATTTT.

This clone was detected only a few times. The rearrangement uses TRBV7-6 and TRBJ2-1; 10 bases are a match to TRBD2. Germline V gives CDR1 SGHVS, CDR2 FNYEAQ. V was pared by 5 bases and J by 2 bases, with 3 bases of the junction left unmatched. The CDR3 is 15 amino acids. The CDR3 coding sequence is TGTGCCAGCAGCCCCGGACTAGCGGCCTACAATGAGCAGTTCTTC. Protein product: CASSPGLAAYNEQFF.

This chain links TRBV15 with TRBJ2-3; D is possibly TRBD1 or TRBD2 (7 bases each). V lost 2 bases and J lost 8, with 17 bases in between. Germline V lookup: CDR1 LNHNV, CDR2 YYDKDF (reference sequence). The CDR3 consists of 15 residues. The CDR3 is CATSRSVGEGATQYF. The CDR3 DNA sequence: TGTGCCACCAGCAGATCAGTGGGGGAGGGGGCTACGCAGTATTTT.

The chain carries TRBV27 and TRBJ2-6; D remains unclear. Germline values: CDR1 MNHEY, CDR2 SMNVEV (reference sequence). The V gene lost 5 bases and the J gene lost 1 base, with 6 bases spanning the gap. The CDR3 sequence is 14 residues long. CDR3 protein: CASSGWSGANVLTF. CDR3 sequence (DNA): TGTGCCAGCAGTGGGTGGTCTGGGGCCAACGTCCTGACTTTC.

Note on this clone: Mismatch with germline at one junction end may stem from a read error. The chain recombines TRBV7-7 with TRBJ2-5; TRBD1 matches 8 bases. CDR1 and CDR2 (germline): SSHAT, FNYEAQ (reference sequence). CDR3 size: 15 residues. CDR3 nucleotide sequence: TGTGCTAGCAGCTTAGGACAGGGTATAAGGGAGACCCAGTACTTC. Translated, it gives CASSLGQGIRETQYF.

This chain uses TRBV18 with TRBJ1-4; D gene uncertain. V gave up 4 bases and J gave up 0 bases, with 6 bases separating them. CDR1 and CDR2 from the germline V gene are KGHSH and LQKENI. The CDR3 extends over 14 amino acids. CDR3 DNA: TGTGCCAGCTCACGGGCGGCAACTAATGAAAAACTGTTTTTT. This codes for CASSRAATNEKLFF.

This clone was detected a few times. CDR3 in amino acids: CASSPRFSGNTIYF. CDR3 DNA sequence: TGTGCCAGCAGCCCAAGATTCTCTGGAAACACCATATATTTT. This chain joins TRBV6-5 and TRBJ1-3; D gene unclear. The CDR3 extends over 14 amino acids. V was trimmed by 6 bases and J by 0 bases, leaving 9 bases between them. Germline loops: CDR1 MNHEY, CDR2 SVGAGI.

This clone came up once. The rearrangement links TRBV11-2 to TRBJ2-5; 7 bases agree with TRBD1. Trimming took 3 bases from V and 2 from J; bases not matched to a gene: 6. This CDR3 is 15 amino acids long. Germline CDR1 is SGHAT and CDR2 is FQNNGV. The DNA for the CDR3 is TGTGCCAGCAGCTTCACCCCGGGACAGCAAGAGACCCAGTACTTC. Encoded protein: CASSFTPGQQETQYF.

The chain combines TRBV19 with TRBJ2-2; D is undetermined. Germline CDR1 is LNHDA and CDR2 is SQIVND (reference sequence). This CDR3 is built from 13 residues. The germline V and J ends were trimmed by 3 bases and 3 bases, with 5 bases remaining between them. This CDR3 is CASSMGYTGELFF. CDR3 in DNA: TGTGCCAGTAGTATGGGGTACACCGGGGAGCTGTTTTTT.

The chain employs TRBV28 and TRBJ1-2; TRBD1 might be the D (5 bases). The CDR3 has 13 amino acids. CDR1 is MDHEN, CDR2 SYDVKM, per germline. V lost 2 bases, J lost 3 bases, and 7 bases lay in between. Here the CDR3 reads CASSLGHHYGYTF. As DNA, the CDR3 is TGTGCCAGCAGTTTAGGACATCACTATGGCTACACCTTC.

The chain combines TRBV4-3 with TRBJ1-4; weak D call: TRBD1 (6 bases). V was clipped by 0 bases and J by 3 bases, with 8 bases between them. The germline gives CDR1 LGHNA, CDR2 YSLEER. The CDR3 sequence is 15 residues long. This chain's CDR3 is CASSQEQGSNEKLFF. Written as DNA, the CDR3 is TGCGCCAGCAGCCAAGAACAGGGATCTAATGAAAAACTGTTTTTT.

This rearrangement joins TRBV7-2 to TRBJ1-2; the match to TRBD1 covers 7 bases. This CDR3 contains 15 residues. V lost 2 bases and J lost 8; bases outside the gene matches: 11. CDR1 and CDR2 (germline): SGHTA, FQGNSA. The CDR3 spells CASSLHLQGMNGYTF. CDR3 sequence (DNA): TGTGCCAGCAGCTTACATTTACAGGGGATGAACGGCTACACCTTC.

The chain combines TRBV15 with TRBJ2-5; no clear D. The germline CDR1 and CDR2 sequences are LNHNV and YYDKDF (reference sequence). Trimming pared 5 bases from V and 5 bases from J, leaving 15 bases between. The CDR3 length is 14 residues. The CDR3 DNA is TGTGCCACCAGCTCCCGTAACCGCTGGGAGACCCAGTACTTC. Translated: CATSSRNRWETQYF. The full variable domain, in which reference TRBV15 and TRBJ2-5 provide the parts outside the CDR3, is DAMVIQNPRYQVTQFGKPVTLSCSQTLNHNVMYWYQQKSSQAPKLLFHYYDKDFNNEADTPDNFQSRRPNTSFCFLDIRSPGLGDTAMYLCATSSRNRWETQYFGPGTRLLVL.

The chain links TRBV28 to TRBJ1-5, with D maybe TRBD1 (5 bases). CDR1 is MDHEN, CDR2 SYDVKM, per germline. V lost 6 bases, J lost 1 base, and 16 bases lay in between. The CDR3 totals 16 residues. Here the CDR3 reads CASRSSQGMSNQPQHF. The CDR3 DNA is TGTGCCAGCAGATCCTCGCAGGGAATGAGCAATCAGCCCCAGCATTTT.

The chain combines TRBV6-6 with TRBJ2-5; D not resolved. CDR1 and CDR2 from the germline V gene are MNHNY and SVGAGI (reference sequence). This CDR3 contains 14 residues. V lost 0 bases to trimming and J lost 3 bases, with 8 bases between them. Here the CDR3 reads CASSYSIREETQYF. CDR3 sequence (DNA): TGTGCCAGCAGTTACTCAATTCGGGAAGAGACCCAGTACTTC.

This clone was found once. The V and J genes are TRBV7-9 and TRBJ2-2; maybe TRBD1 (6 bases). The CDR3 runs 16 residues. The germline V gene has CDR1 SEHNR and CDR2 FQNEAQ (reference sequence). The V end was cut by 5 bases, the J end by 4 bases, with 17 bases between. The DNA for the CDR3 is TGTGCCAGCAGCCCCCTTCGGACAGTTATCACCGGGGAGCTGTTTTTT. Translating gives CASSPLRTVITGELFF.

This clone was observed a single time. The chain joins TRBV7-9 to TRBJ2-2; a weak D match, TRBD2 (5 bases). This CDR3 region has 14 residues. V lost 6 bases and J lost 2, with 10 bases in between. Germline V gene sequence: CDR1 SEHNR, CDR2 FQNEAQ (reference sequence). Written as DNA, the CDR3 is TGTGCCAGCAGTCGAGGGTTTAACACCGGGGAGCTGTTTTTT. It yields the protein CASSRGFNTGELFF.

The chain links TRBV6-1 to TRBJ1-1, with 10 bases fitting TRBD1. From germline, CDR1 is MNHNS and CDR2 SASEGT. The CDR3 length is 15 residues. V was pared by 4 bases and J by 1 base, with 3 bases of the junction left unmatched. The CDR3 is CASSGRTGGNTEAFF. The CDR3 region has the DNA TGTGCCAGCAGTGGCCGGACAGGGGGGAACACTGAAGCTTTCTTT.

The V call is TRBV28, the J call TRBJ1-5, with D maybe TRBD1 (5 bases). V lost 4 bases to trimming and J lost 0 bases, with 10 bases between them. Looked up from germline, CDR1 is MDHEN and CDR2 is SYDVKM. The CDR3 totals 15 residues. CDR3 sequence: CASSSFGGSNQPQHF. The CDR3 nucleotides are TGTGCCAGCAGTTCCTTCGGGGGTAGCAATCAGCCCCAGCATTTT.

V usage is TRBV6-4 and J usage is TRBJ2-3; 8 positions agree with TRBD1. The CDR3 is 15 amino acids. J gave up 2 bases and V 6 bases, and 7 bases lay outside the gene matches. Germline values: CDR1 MRHNA, CDR2 SNTAGT. The CDR3 spells CASSATGQDTDTQYF. The CDR3 region has the DNA TGTGCCAGCAGCGCTACGGGACAGGACACAGATACGCAGTATTTT.

The chain is built from TRBV6-5 and TRBJ2-5, with 16 positions matching TRBD2. The junction had 4 bases not matched to a gene; V was cut back by 4 bases and J by 5 bases. Germline lookup yields CDR1 MNHEY and CDR2 SVGAGI. The CDR3 has 16 residues. As DNA, the CDR3 is TGTGCCAGCAGTTCGGGACTAGCGGGAGGGTGGGAGACCCAGTACTTC. It translates to CASSSGLAGGWETQYF.

This chain links TRBV7-2 with TRBJ2-2; 7 positions match TRBD2. V lost 5 bases and J lost 6; bases outside the gene matches: 3. Germline assignment: CDR1 SGHTA and CDR2 FQGNSA. The CDR3 contains 13 residues. CDR3 protein: CASSPRGAGELFF. Here the CDR3 DNA reads TGTGCCAGCAGCCCCCGGGGGGCCGGGGAGCTGTTTTTT.

This clone occurred a few times. The V gene is TRBV28, the J gene TRBJ2-1; D may be TRBD1 (6 bases). The CDR3 runs 14 residues. CDR1 is MDHEN, CDR2 SYDVKM, per germline. The V end was cut by 7 bases, the J end by 2 bases, with 12 bases between. The CDR3 region is CASTTGLAYNEQFF. CDR3 coding DNA: TGTGCCAGCACCACAGGGTTAGCCTACAATGAGCAGTTCTTC.